The rows below give T cell receptor beta chains drawn from one sample of a study of beta chain features in type 1 diabetes. Repertoires were generated with immunoSEQ multiplex PCR, while TCRdb's copy carries only in-frame clones and drops some. Here the sample spans approximately 470,000 clones, about 29% being singletons. The sample comprised naive CD4+ T cells from blood. The receptors were sampled from a man younger than 35 in good health. Each CDR3 is given with its conserved first and last residue. A D gene is named only where the DNA matches it firmly. Only part of the rows carry a size: once, few, many, or a class if the clone is expanded.

J gene | clone size | V gene | D gene | CDR3 DNA | CDR3 protein
TRBJ2-2 | few | TRBV4-1 | TRBD1 | TGCGCCAGCAGCCCGTTGGGACAGCTAAACACCGGGGAGCTGTTTTTT | CASSPLGQLNTGELFF
TRBJ2-4 | few | TRBV19 | TRBD2 | TGTGCCAGTAGTATAGACGGGACACCAACTAGCGGGATTGACATTCAGTACTTC | CASSIDGTPTSGIDIQYF
TRBJ2-2 | . | TRBV6-1 | . | TGTGCCAGCAGTGAAGTGGTCGCCAGGGGTGGTACCGGGGAGCTGTTTTTT | CASSEVVARGGTGELFF
TRBJ1-5 | few | TRBV11-2 | . | TGTGCCAGCAGCTTCGGGTCGGGGAGCAATCAGCCCCAGCATTTT | CASSFGSGSNQPQHF
TRBJ2-2 | . | TRBV7-2 | . | TGTGCCAGCAGCCCGAGGGGACCGAACACCGGGGAGCTGTTTTTT | CASSPRGPNTGELFF
TRBJ1-5 | . | TRBV30 | . | TGTGCCTGGAGTGTGAGTTTTGGGGGCGAGGAAAATCAGCCCCAGCATTTT | CAWSVSFGGEENQPQHF
TRBJ2-1 | . | TRBV20-1 | . | TGCAGTGCTAGGAGGATCAATGAGCAGTTCTTC | CSARRINEQFF
TRBJ2-1 | . | TRBV19 | . | TGTGCCAGTAGTTTGGAGCGGAGTAATGAGCAGTTCTTC | CASSLERSNEQFF
TRBJ2-1 | . | TRBV20-1 | . | TGCAGTGCTAGAGAACTTAATGAGCAGTTCTTC | CSARELNEQFF
TRBJ1-1 | . | TRBV30 | TRBD1 | TGTGCCTGGGACAGGGGTGCCACTGAAGCTTTCTTT | CAWDRGATEAFF
TRBJ2-3 | few | TRBV18 | . | TGTGCCAGCTCACCACGATTCGATACGCAGTATTTT | CASSPRFDTQYF
TRBJ2-3 | . | TRBV7-8 | . | TGTGCCAGCAGCGCAGTGAGGCGCACAGATACGCAGTATTTT | CASSAVRRTDTQYF
TRBJ2-5 | . | TRBV7-8 | TRBD2 | TGTGCCAGCAGCTTAGGAAGCGGGGGGACTTGGACCCAGTACTTC | CASSLGSGGTWTQYF
TRBJ2-1 | . | TRBV7-9 | . | TGTGCCAGCAGCTTACATATGTCGGACAATGAGCAGTTCTTC | CASSLHMSDNEQFF
TRBJ2-3 | . | TRBV5-1 | TRBD2 | TGCGCCAGCAGCTTCGGAGCGGGAGGGCCCCACACAGATACGCAGTATTTT | CASSFGAGGPHTDTQYF
TRBJ2-5 | few | TRBV30 | . | TGTGCCTGGAGTGGGGGACTGCCCCAAGAGACCCAGTACTTC | CAWSGGLPQETQYF
TRBJ2-6 | . | TRBV15 | . | TGTGCCACCAGCAGTGCCTGGGAGTCTGGGGCCAACGTCCTGACTTTC | CATSSAWESGANVLTF
TRBJ2-1 | few | TRBV11-3 | TRBD1 | TGTGCCAGCAGCCCCGGACAGGGAACGGGTGAGCAGTTCTTC | CASSPGQGTGEQFF
TRBJ2-4 | . | TRBV4-1 | . | TGCGCCAGCAGCCAGGGAAGACTAGAGCGGGTTCAGTACTTC | CASSQGRLERVQYF
TRBJ2-5 | . | TRBV30 | TRBD2 | TGTGCCTGGAGCCGGGGGACTAGCGGGATCGAACAAGAGACCCAGTACTTC | CAWSRGTSGIEQETQYF
TRBJ2-6 | . | TRBV7-2 | . | TGTGCCAGCAGCTTACAGGGGTACGGGGCCAACGTCCTGACTTTC | CASSLQGYGANVLTF
TRBJ1-2 | . | TRBV7-2 | . | TGTGCCAGCAGCTTGGGGACAAGCTATGGCTATGGCTACACCTTC | CASSLGTSYGYGYTF
TRBJ2-7 | few | TRBV5-6 | . | TGTGCCAGCAGCTACACGAAAGGACCGAGATACGAGCAGTACTTC | CASSYTKGPRYEQYF
TRBJ2-3 | . | TRBV30 | TRBD1 | TGTGCCTGGAGTGTCCGGACAGGGCAGTATTTT | CAWSVRTGQYF
TRBJ2-4 | . | TRBV9 | . | TGTGCCAGCAGCGTAGGATTAGCCAAAAACATTCAGTACTTC | CASSVGLAKNIQYF
TRBJ2-3 | few | TRBV30 | TRBD2 | TGTGCCTGGACCGCGGGAGGGTTAGATACGCAGTATTTT | CAWTAGGLDTQYF
TRBJ2-5 | . | TRBV6-5 | . | TGTGCCAGCAGGAGCCAAGAGACCCAGTACTTC | CASRSQETQYF
TRBJ2-3 | . | TRBV18 | . | TGTGCCAGCTCTCTGGTGGCAGATACGCAGTATTTT | CASSLVADTQYF
TRBJ2-5 | . | TRBV28 | . | TGTGCCAGCAGTTTAGACCAGTGGGAGACCCAGTACTTC | CASSLDQWETQYF
TRBJ2-4 | . | TRBV5-6 | . | TGTGCCAGCAGCCTCTGGCCCGCAGGGGTAGCCAAAAACATTCAGTACTTC | CASSLWPAGVAKNIQYF
TRBJ2-5 | . | TRBV18 | TRBD2 | TGTGCCAGCTCACCCAGGACTAGCGTGGAGACCCAGTACTTC | CASSPRTSVETQYF
TRBJ2-3 | . | TRBV6-1 | TRBD2 | TGTGCCAGCACTCTACTAGCGGGAGGCACAGATACGCAGTATTTT | CASTLLAGGTDTQYF
TRBJ2-5 | few | TRBV25-1 | . | TGTGCCAGCAGTGAAAGCAGGGACCGAGAGACCCAGTACTTC | CASSESRDRETQYF
TRBJ1-2 | few | TRBV19 | . | TGTGCCAGTAGTATCGGTGGTTACTATGGCTACACCTTC | CASSIGGYYGYTF
TRBJ2-5 | few | TRBV7-2 | TRBD1 | TGTGCCAGCAGCCCGGACAGGGCGTATAAGACCCAGTACTTC | CASSPDRAYKTQYF
TRBJ2-7 | . | TRBV25-1 | . | TGTGCCAGCAGTGATCGAATCCCCTACGAGCAGTACTTC | CASSDRIPYEQYF
TRBJ2-7 | few | TRBV12-5 | TRBD2 | TGTGCTAGTGGCTTCGTTTACGGACTAGCAGGCTACGAGCAGTACTTC | CASGFVYGLAGYEQYF
TRBJ1-2 | . | TRBV7-9 | . | TGTGCCAGCAGCTTAGGAGGATGGGATAGCTACACCTTC | CASSLGGWDSYTF
TRBJ2-6 | . | TRBV25-1 | . | TGTGCCAGCAGTGACCGCAGGGGATCGGGGGCCAACGTCCTGACTTTC | CASSDRRGSGANVLTF
TRBJ1-1 | . | TRBV5-4 | TRBD1 | TGTGCCAGCAGCTCGAAGACAGGGATGGGGACTGAAGCTTTCTTT | CASSSKTGMGTEAFF